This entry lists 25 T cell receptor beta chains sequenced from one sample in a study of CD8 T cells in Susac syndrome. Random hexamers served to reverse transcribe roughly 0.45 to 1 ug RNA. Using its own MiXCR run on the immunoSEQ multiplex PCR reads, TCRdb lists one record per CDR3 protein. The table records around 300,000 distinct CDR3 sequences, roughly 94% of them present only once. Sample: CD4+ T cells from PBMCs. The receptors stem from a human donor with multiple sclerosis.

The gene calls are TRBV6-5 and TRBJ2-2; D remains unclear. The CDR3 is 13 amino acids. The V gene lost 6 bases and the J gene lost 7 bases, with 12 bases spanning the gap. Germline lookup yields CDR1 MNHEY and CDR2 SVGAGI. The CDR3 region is CASRTSTGGELFF. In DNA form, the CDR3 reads TGTGCCAGCAGGACCTCAACCGGCGGGGAGCTGTTTTTT.

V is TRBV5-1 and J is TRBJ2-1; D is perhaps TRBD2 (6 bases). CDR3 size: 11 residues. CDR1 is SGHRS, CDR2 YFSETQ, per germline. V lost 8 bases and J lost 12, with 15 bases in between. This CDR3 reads CASTTGVSQFF. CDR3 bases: TGCGCCAGTACTACGGGAGTGTCGCAGTTCTTC.

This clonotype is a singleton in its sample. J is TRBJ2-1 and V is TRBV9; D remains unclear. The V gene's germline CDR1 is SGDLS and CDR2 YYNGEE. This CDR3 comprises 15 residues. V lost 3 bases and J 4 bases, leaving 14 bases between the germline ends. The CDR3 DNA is TGTGCCAGCAGCGGGAACCCCACTATTTACAATGAGCAGTTCTTC. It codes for CASSGNPTIYNEQFF. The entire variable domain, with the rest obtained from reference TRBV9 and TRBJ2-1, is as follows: DSGVTQTPKHLITATGQRVTLRCSPRSGDLSVYWYQQSLDQGLQFLIQYYNGEERAKGNILERFSAQQFPDLHSELNLSSLELGDSALYFCASSGNPTIYNEQFFGPGTRLTVL.

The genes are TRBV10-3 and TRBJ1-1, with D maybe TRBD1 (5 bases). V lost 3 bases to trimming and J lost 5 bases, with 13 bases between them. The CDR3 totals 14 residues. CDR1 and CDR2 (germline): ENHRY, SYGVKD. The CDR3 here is CAISDPGLQTEAFF. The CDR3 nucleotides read TGTGCCATCAGTGACCCAGGGCTCCAGACTGAAGCTTTCTTT.

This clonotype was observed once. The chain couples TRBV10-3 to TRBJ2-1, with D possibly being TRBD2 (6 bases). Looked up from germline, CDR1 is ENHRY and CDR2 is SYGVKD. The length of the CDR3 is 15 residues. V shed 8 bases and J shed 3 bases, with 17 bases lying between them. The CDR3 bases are TGTGCCATCTCAGGACAAGCGGGTGACTACAATGAGCAGTTCTTC. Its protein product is CAISGQAGDYNEQFF.

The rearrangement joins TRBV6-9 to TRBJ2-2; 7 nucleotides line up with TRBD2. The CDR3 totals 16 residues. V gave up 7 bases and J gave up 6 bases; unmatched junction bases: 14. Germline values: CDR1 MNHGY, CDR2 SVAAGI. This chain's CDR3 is CASTARQRGPPGELFF. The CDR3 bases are TGTGCCAGCACGGCCCGACAGCGGGGACCCCCCGGGGAGCTGTTTTTT.

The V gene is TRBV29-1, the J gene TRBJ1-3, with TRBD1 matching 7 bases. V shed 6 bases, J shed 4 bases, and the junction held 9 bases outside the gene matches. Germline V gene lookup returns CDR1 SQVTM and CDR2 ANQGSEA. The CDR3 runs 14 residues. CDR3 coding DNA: TGCAGCGTAAGCGAAACGGGACAGGGAAACACCATATATTTT. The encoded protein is CSVSETGQGNTIYF.

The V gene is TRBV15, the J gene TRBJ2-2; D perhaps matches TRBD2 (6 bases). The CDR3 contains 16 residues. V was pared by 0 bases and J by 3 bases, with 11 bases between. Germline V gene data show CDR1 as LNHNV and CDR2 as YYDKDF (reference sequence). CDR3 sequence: CATSREGGRDTGELFF. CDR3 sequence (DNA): TGTGCCACCAGCAGAGAGGGGGGAAGGGACACCGGGGAGCTGTTTTTT.

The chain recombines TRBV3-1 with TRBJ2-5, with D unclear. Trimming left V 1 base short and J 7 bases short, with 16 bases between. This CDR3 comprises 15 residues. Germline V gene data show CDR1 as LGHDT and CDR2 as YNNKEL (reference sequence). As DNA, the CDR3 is TGTGCCAGCAGCCAAGGTAGGACCGAAACGGGGACCCAGTACTTC. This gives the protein CASSQGRTETGTQYF.

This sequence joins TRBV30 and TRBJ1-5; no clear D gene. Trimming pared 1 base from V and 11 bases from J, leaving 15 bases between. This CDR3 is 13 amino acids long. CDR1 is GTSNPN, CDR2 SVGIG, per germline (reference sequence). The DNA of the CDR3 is TGTGCCTGGAGTGGATCCCGGCAAGCGGCCCAGCATTTT. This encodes CAWSGSRQAAQHF.

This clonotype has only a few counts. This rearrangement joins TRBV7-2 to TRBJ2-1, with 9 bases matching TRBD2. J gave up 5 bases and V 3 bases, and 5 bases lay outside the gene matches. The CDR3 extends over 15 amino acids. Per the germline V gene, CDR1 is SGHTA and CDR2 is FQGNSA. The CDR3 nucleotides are TGTGCCAGCAGCTTGGGTCTAGCGGGGAACAATGAGCAGTTCTTC. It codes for CASSLGLAGNNEQFF.

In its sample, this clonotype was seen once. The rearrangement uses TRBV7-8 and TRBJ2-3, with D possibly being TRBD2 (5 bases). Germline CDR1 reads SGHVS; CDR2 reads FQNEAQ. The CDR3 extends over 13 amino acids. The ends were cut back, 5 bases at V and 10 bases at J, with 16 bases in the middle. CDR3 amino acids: CASSSNYLGAQYF. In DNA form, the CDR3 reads TGTGCCAGCAGCAGTAACTACCTCGGGGCGCAGTATTTT.

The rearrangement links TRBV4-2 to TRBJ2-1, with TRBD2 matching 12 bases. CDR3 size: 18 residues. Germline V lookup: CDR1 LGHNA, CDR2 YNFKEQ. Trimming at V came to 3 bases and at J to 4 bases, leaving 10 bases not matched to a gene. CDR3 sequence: CASSQEGTGLAGYNEQFF. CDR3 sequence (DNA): TGTGCCAGCAGCCAGGAGGGAACAGGACTAGCGGGGTACAATGAGCAGTTCTTC.

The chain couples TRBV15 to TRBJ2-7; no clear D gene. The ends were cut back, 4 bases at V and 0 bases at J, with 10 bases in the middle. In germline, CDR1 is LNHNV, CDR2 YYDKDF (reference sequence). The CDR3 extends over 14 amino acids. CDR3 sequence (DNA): TGTGCCACCAGCAAGTTCGGCAGCTCCTACGAGCAGTACTTC. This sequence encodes CATSKFGSSYEQYF. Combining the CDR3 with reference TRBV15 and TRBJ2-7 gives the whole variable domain DAMVIQNPRYQVTQFGKPVTLSCSQTLNHNVMYWYQQKSSQAPKLLFHYYDKDFNNEADTPDNFQSRRPNTSFCFLDIRSPGLGDTAMYLCATSKFGSSYEQYFGPGTRLTVT.

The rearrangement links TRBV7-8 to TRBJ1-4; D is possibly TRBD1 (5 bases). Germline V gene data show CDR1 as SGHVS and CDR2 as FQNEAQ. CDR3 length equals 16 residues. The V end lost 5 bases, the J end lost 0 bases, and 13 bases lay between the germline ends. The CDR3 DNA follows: TGTGCCAGCAGCCGCTTGGGGGGAGCAACTAATGAAAAACTGTTTTTT. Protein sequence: CASSRLGGATNEKLFF.

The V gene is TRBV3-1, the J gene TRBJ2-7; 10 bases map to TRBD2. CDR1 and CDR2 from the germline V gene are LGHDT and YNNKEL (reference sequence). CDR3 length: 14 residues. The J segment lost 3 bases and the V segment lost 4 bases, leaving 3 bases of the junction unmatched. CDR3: CASSLWTSGYEQYF. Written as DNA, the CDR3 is TGTGCCAGCAGCCTTTGGACTAGCGGCTACGAGCAGTACTTC.

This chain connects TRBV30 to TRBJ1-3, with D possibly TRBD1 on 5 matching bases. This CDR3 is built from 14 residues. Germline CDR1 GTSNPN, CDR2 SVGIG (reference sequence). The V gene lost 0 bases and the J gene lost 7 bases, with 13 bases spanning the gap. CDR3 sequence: CAWSVYGAKNTIYF. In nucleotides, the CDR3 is TGTGCCTGGAGTGTATATGGGGCGAAGAACACCATATATTTT.

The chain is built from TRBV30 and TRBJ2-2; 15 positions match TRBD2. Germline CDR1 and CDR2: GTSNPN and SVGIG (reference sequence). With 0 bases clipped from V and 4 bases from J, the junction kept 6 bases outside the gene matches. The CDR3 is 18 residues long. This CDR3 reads CAWSVGLAGGPVTGELFF. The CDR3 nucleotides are TGTGCCTGGAGTGTTGGACTAGCGGGGGGGCCCGTCACCGGGGAGCTGTTTTTT.

This CDR3 is CASSSTGVLSYEQYF. The CDR3 bases are TGCGCCAGCAGCAGCACAGGGGTTCTCTCCTACGAGCAGTACTTC. J is TRBJ2-7 and V is TRBV5-1, with TRBD1 identical over 7 bases. The V gene end was trimmed by 4 bases and the J gene end by 0 bases; junction bases not matched to a gene: 7. CDR1 and CDR2 (germline): SGHRS, YFSETQ. This CDR3 region has 15 residues. Full variable domain (rest looked up from reference TRBV5-1 and TRBJ2-7): KAGVTQTPRYLIKTRGQQVTLSCSPISGHRSVSWYQQTPGQGLQFLFEYFSETQRNKGNFPGRFSGRQFSNSRSEMNVSTLELGDSALYLCASSSTGVLSYEQYFGPGTRLTVT.

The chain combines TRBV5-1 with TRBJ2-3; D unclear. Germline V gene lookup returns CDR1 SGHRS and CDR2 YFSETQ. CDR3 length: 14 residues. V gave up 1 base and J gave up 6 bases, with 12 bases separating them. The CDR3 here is CASSLTTLGDTQYF. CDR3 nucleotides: TGCGCCAGCAGCTTGACGACTTTGGGGGATACGCAGTATTTT.

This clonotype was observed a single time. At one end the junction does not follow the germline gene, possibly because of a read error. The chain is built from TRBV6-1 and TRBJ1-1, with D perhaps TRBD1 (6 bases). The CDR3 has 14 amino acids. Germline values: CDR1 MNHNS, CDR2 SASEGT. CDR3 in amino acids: CAGSVGQLNTEAFF. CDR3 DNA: TGTGCCGGCAGTGTCGGACAGCTGAACACTGAAGCTTTCTTT.

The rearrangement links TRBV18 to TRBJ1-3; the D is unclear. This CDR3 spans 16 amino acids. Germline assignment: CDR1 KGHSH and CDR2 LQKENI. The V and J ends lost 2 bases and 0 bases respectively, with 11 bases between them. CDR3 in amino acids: CASSPGLSSSGNTIYF. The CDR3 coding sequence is TGTGCCAGCTCACCAGGATTATCGAGCTCTGGAAACACCATATATTTT.

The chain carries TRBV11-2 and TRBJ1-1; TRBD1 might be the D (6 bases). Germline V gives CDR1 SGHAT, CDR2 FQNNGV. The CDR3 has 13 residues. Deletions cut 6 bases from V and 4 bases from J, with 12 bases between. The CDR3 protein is CASSFRQVTEAFF. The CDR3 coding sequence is TGTGCCAGCAGTTTTAGACAGGTCACTGAAGCTTTCTTT.

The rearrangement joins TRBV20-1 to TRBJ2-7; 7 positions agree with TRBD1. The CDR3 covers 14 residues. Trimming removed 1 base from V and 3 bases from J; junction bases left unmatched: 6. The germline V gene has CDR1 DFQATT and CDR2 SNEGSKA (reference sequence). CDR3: CSARGPGQHYEQYF. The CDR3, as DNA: TGCAGTGCTAGAGGTCCGGGACAGCACTACGAGCAGTACTTC.

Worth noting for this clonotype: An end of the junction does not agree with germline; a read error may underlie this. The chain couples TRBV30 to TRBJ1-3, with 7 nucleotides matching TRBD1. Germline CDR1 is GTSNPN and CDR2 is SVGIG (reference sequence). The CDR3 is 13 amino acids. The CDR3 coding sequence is TGTGCCTGGAGTACAGGACAGGACTTTACCAAATATTTT. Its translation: CAWSTGQDFTKYF.